The 20 T cell receptor beta chains in this list originate from one sample, sequenced in a study of T cells in women clearing cervical HPV infection. The method was immunoSEQ multiplex PCR; TCRdb's version includes in-frame clones alone and lacks a portion of them. Its clone listing holds under 30,000 clones. The sequencing sample was made of blood buffy coat. These receptors originate from a woman between 18 and 70 years old with a cervical HPV16 infection that either progressed to CIN3+ or cleared (not recorded which).

With regard to this clone: The read falls 3 residues short of the CDR3 end, and the missing part is taken from the germline J gene. The V and J genes are TRBV29-1 and TRBJ1-2; TRBD1 might be the D (6 bases). The length of the CDR3 is 14 residues. In germline, CDR1 is SQVTM, CDR2 ANQGSEA. The CDR3 here is CSVALSGGAADYTF. CDR3 DNA, as far as it was read: TGCAGCGTTGCCCTTAGCGGGGGGGCCGCTGAC.

Concerning this clone: The sequenced fragment ends 3 residues before the CDR3 boundary, so the rest is inferred from the germline J gene. The V and J genes are TRBV5-1 and TRBJ1-1; 7 bases line up with TRBD1. The junction had 21 bases not matched to a gene; V was cut back by 0 bases and J by 4 bases. The CDR3 contains 20 residues. Germline values: CDR1 SGHRS, CDR2 YFSETQ. The part of the CDR3 DNA that was read is TGCGCCAGCAGCTTGGCCGTCTCATCGGCCGACAGGGATGTGGGCACTGAA. As protein: CASSLAVSSADRDVGTE. The full-length CDR3 reads as CASSLAVSSADRDVGTEAFF.

Comment on this clone: One end of the junction is discordant with germline, which a read error may explain. The sequence runs out 3 residues before the end of the CDR3; the remainder is reconstructed from the germline J gene. This CDR3 is also generated by other DNA sequences in the sample. The J gene is TRBJ1-3, the V gene TRBV6-1; D call uncertain. Germline V lookup: CDR1 MNHNS, CDR2 SASEGT. CDR3 length: 15 amino acids. CDR3 amino acids: CASSEVQAGGNTIYF. CDR3 bases read: TGTGCCAGCAGTGAAGTCCAGGCGGGAGGAAACACT.

On this clone: Read sequence stops 3 residues before the CDR3 end, and the germline J gene provides the missing end. This chain joins TRBV29-1 and TRBJ1-2; 9 positions agree with TRBD1. The junction had 11 bases not matched to a gene; V was cut back by 7 bases and J by 5 bases. This CDR3 contains 14 residues. Looked up from germline, CDR1 is SQVTM and CDR2 is ANQGSEA. The covered CDR3 bases are TGCAGCGAAGGGGGGACAGGGTCGGGATATGGC. Translated, it gives CSEGGTGSGYG. The CDR3, in full, reads CSEGGTGSGYGYTF.

As concerns this clone: Read data end 3 residues before the CDR3 end; the end is taken from the germline J gene. The rearrangement links TRBV5-4 to TRBJ1-3, with 7 bases matching TRBD1. CDR1 is SGHNT, CDR2 YYREEE, per germline (reference sequence). Unmatched junction bases numbered 4, after V lost 4 bases and J lost 3 bases. This CDR3 has 14 amino acids. CDR3 bases read: TGTGCCAGCAGCCTACGGACAGGTGGAAACACC. Amino acid sequence: CASSLRTGGNT. The whole CDR3 is CASSLRTGGNTIYF. Together with reference TRBV5-4 and TRBJ1-3, the CDR3 gives the full variable domain: ETGVTQSPTHLIKTRGQQVTLRCSSQSGHNTVSWYQQALGQGPQFIFQYYREEENGRGNFPPRFSGLQFPNYSSELNVNALELDDSALYLCASSLRTGGNTIYFGEGSWLTVV.

About this clone itself: With the read ending 3 residues before the CDR3 end, the germline J gene is used to fill in that end. V gene TRBV7-2 combines with J gene TRBJ1-4; D unclear. V gave up 4 bases and J gave up 0 bases, with 6 bases separating them. CDR1 and CDR2 from the germline V gene are SGHTA and FQGNSA. The CDR3 length is 14 residues. The DNA read from the CDR3 is TGTGCCAGCAGCTGGGCTGCAACTAATGAAAAA. Protein product: CASSWAATNEK. Given in full, the CDR3 is CASSWAATNEKLFF. Variable domain in full (rest from reference TRBV7-2 and TRBJ1-4): GAGVSQSPSNKVTEKGKDVELRCDPISGHTALYWYRQSLGQGLEFLIYFQGNSAPDKSGLPSDRFSAERTGGSVSTLTIQRTQQEDSAVYLCASSWAATNEKLFFGSGTQLSVL.

Points on this clone: Germline is not matched at one junction end, which may reflect a read error. The CDR3 goes on 3 residues after the read ends, and that part is filled in from the germline J gene. This chain uses TRBV5-6 with TRBJ2-3; TRBD1 matches 8 bases. This CDR3 comprises 14 residues. Germline values: CDR1 SGHDT, CDR2 YYEEEE. CDR3 in amino acids: CASSYLDRAETQYF. The CDR3 DNA, read in part, is TGTGCCAGCAGCTACCTGGACAGGGCAGAGACG.

Remarks on this clone: The CDR3 end falls 3 residues outside the read, so it is completed with the germline J gene. The genes are TRBV11-2 and TRBJ1-4, with D possibly TRBD1 on 6 matching bases. There are 14 residues in the CDR3. Germline V gives CDR1 SGHAT, CDR2 FQNNGV. The V end lost 3 bases, the J end lost 7 bases, and 12 bases lay between the germline ends. The CDR3 DNA, read in part, is TGTGCCAGCAGCTTCGGGGGGCAGAGTGAAAAA. Translated, it gives CASSFGGQSEK. The full CDR3 protein is CASSFGGQSEKLFF.

Note on this clone: The read stops 3 residues short of the end of the CDR3; the missing end is completed from the germline J gene. The chain combines TRBV7-9 with TRBJ2-4; TRBD1 aligns across 7 bases. This CDR3 has 13 amino acids. Germline lookup yields CDR1 SEHNR and CDR2 FQNEAQ (reference sequence). The chain's CDR3 is CASSPTGTYGQYF. The sequenced CDR3 bases are TGTGCCAGCAGTCCGACAGGGACCTATGGT.

Details on this clone: The missing CDR3 end, 3 residues past where the read stops, is filled in from the germline J gene. The chain uses TRBV5-1 and TRBJ1-2; D ambiguous. The CDR3 consists of 15 residues. Per germline, CDR1 SGHRS and CDR2 YFSETQ. The germline V and J ends were trimmed by 1 base and 7 bases, with 17 bases remaining between them. The CDR3 sequence is CASSLTLGGFGGYTF. Partial CDR3 DNA: TGCGCCAGCAGCTTGACCTTAGGAGGGTTTGGTGGC.

Regarding this clone: The sequence runs out 3 residues before the end of the CDR3; the remainder is reconstructed from the germline J gene. The rearrangement uses TRBV5-1 and TRBJ2-5; D is unclear. The V gene's germline CDR1 is SGHRS and CDR2 YFSETQ. Trimming left V 6 bases short and J 0 bases short, with 6 bases between. The CDR3 sequence is 12 residues long. CDR3 sequence reads: CASTDYQETQYF. The DNA read from the CDR3 is TGCGCCAGCACCGACTACCAAGAGACC.

Turning to this clone: The read falls 3 residues short of the CDR3 end, and the missing part is taken from the germline J gene. V gene TRBV5-4 combines with J gene TRBJ2-2; D possibly corresponds to TRBD1 (6 bases). The germline V gene has CDR1 SGHNT and CDR2 YYREEE (reference sequence). The CDR3 spans 14 residues. V was trimmed by 0 bases and J by 5 bases, leaving 8 bases between them. The CDR3 DNA, read in part, is TGTGCCAGCAGCTTGGTAGGGGGTACCGGGGAG. It specifies CASSLVGGTGE. The whole CDR3 protein is CASSLVGGTGELFF.

Details on this clone: The observed sequence ends 3 residues before the CDR3 terminus, with the missing tail filled in from the germline J gene. The chain has TRBV6-1 and TRBJ1-1; a possible D gene is TRBD1 (5 bases). Germline CDR1 reads MNHNS; CDR2 reads SASEGT. V shed 2 bases and J shed 0 bases, with 10 bases lying between them. The length of the CDR3 is 15 residues. Incomplete CDR3 DNA: TGTGCCAGCAGTGAAATCTGGGGCATGAACACTGAA. Amino acids: CASSEIWGMNTE. The CDR3 in full is CASSEIWGMNTEAFF.

Notes on this clone: Read coverage stops 3 residues before the CDR3 terminus; the germline J gene supplies the remainder. The rearrangement joins TRBV19 to TRBJ2-3, with D possibly matching TRBD2 (6 bases). This CDR3 spans 15 amino acids. Trimming left V 1 base short and J 1 base short, with 9 bases between. Germline V gives CDR1 LNHDA, CDR2 SQIVND (reference sequence). The DNA read from the CDR3 is TGTGCCAGTAGTATAGGAGCGGGCCGCACAGATACG. As protein: CASSIGAGRTDT. The whole CDR3 is CASSIGAGRTDTQYF.

With regard to this clone: The missing CDR3 end, 3 residues past where the read stops, is filled in from the germline J gene. This chain links TRBV30 with TRBJ2-5; TRBD2 aligns across 9 bases. The CDR3 has 14 residues. V shed 1 base, J shed 4 bases, and the junction held 4 bases outside the gene matches. Germline V gives CDR1 GTSNPN, CDR2 SVGIG (reference sequence). Here the CDR3 reads CAWSAGLASETQYF. Partial CDR3 DNA: TGTGCCTGGAGTGCGGGACTAGCCTCAGAGACC.

Note on this clone: The read ends 3 residues early relative to the CDR3; the germline J gene fills the gap. The chain employs TRBV20-1 and TRBJ2-1; 10 bases fit TRBD2. Germline trimming cut 0 bases from V and 8 bases from J; bases unmatched to any gene: 16. The CDR3 runs to 18 residues. Germline CDR1 and CDR2: DFQATT and SNEGSKA (reference sequence). The sequenced CDR3 bases are TGCAGTGCTAGAGATCTTTCGTTTCCGGGGCTAGCGGGAGATGAG. Protein: CSARDLSFPGLAGDE. The entire CDR3 protein is CSARDLSFPGLAGDEQFF.

As concerns this clone: From the germline J gene comes the end of the CDR3, since the read stops 3 residues before it. The chain is built from TRBV2 and TRBJ2-5; D might be TRBD1 (6 bases). This CDR3 is 11 amino acids long. Trimming took 7 bases from V and 4 from J, leaving 7 bases between them. CDR1 and CDR2 from the germline V gene are SNHLY and FYNNEI. The CDR3 bases that were read are TGTGCCAGCACGACAGGAGAGACC. It encodes CASTTGET. The entire CDR3 protein reads CASTTGETQYF.

CDR3 residues: CASSPPGYTYDYTF. CDR3 bases read: TGTGCCAGCTCACCCCCAGGATATACCTACGAC. The chain is built from TRBV18 and TRBJ1-2; D call uncertain. The read comes to an end 3 residues before the CDR3 does, leaving the germline J gene to fill in the end. This CDR3 has 14 residues. Per the germline V gene, CDR1 is KGHSH and CDR2 is LQKENI.

Notes on this clone: The CDR3 end lies 3 residues beyond the end of the read and is filled in from the germline J gene. The V and J genes are TRBV6-1 and TRBJ2-7; D may be TRBD1 or TRBD2 (5 bases each). Germline lookup yields CDR1 MNHNS and CDR2 SASEGT. Trimming left V 2 bases short and J 3 bases short, with 14 bases between. The CDR3 totals 15 residues. Here the CDR3 reads CASSETGRGVYEQYF. Partial CDR3 DNA: TGTGCCAGCAGTGAAACCGGGCGAGGGGTCTACGAG.

About this clone: Sequencing ends 3 residues short of the CDR3 end; the germline J gene provides the rest. This sequence joins TRBV7-9 and TRBJ2-1; D is perhaps TRBD2 (5 bases). This CDR3 comprises 13 residues. Trimming pared 5 bases from V and 3 bases from J, leaving 8 bases between. Germline-derived CDR1 and CDR2 are SEHNR and FQNEAQ (reference sequence). CDR3 sequence: CASSPRGYNEQFF. The sequenced CDR3 bases are TGTGCCAGCAGCCCCCGGGGCTACAATGAG.